These 6 T cell receptor beta chains came from one sample sequenced in a study of cytomegalovirus exposure and HLA in healthy donors. This PCR relied on a set of 60 Vbeta primers and 13 Jbeta primers. Sequencing was performed with immunoSEQ multiplex PCR; in TCRdb, only in-frame clones are kept and a portion is missing. There are 150,000 to 200,000 clones in the sample; 80% to 90% occur only once, and approximately 1.8% lies in the top ten. The sample consisted of PBMCs. The receptors shown here come from a man aged 35 to 55 in good health and CMV-seropositive.

The rearrangement joins TRBV9 to TRBJ2-7, with a weak D call TRBD1 (5 bases). The DNA end is a closer match to TRBJ2-1, so the J assignment may be wrong. The CDR3 covers 15 residues. CDR1 is SGDLS, CDR2 YYNGEE, per germline. CDR3 nucleotide sequence: TGTGCCAGCAGCGTAGAAGGGGCGAGCTACAATGAGCAGTTCTTC. Translation: CASSVEGASYNEQFF.

The chain has TRBV2 and TRBJ2-4, with D maybe TRBD1 (6 bases). V gave up 11 bases and J gave up 0 bases, with 14 bases separating them. Germline CDR1 reads SNHLY; CDR2 reads FYNNEI. There are 14 residues in the CDR3. CDR3: CAVQGNLAKNIQYF. The CDR3 coding sequence is TGTGCCGTACAGGGCAATCTAGCCAAAAACATTCAGTACTTC.

The CDR3 sequence: CASVRGTDTQYF. The CDR3 DNA reads as TGCGCCAGCGTTCGGGGCACAGATACGCAGTATTTT. The rearrangement links TRBV5-1 to TRBJ2-3; D remains ambiguous. V lost 7 bases, J lost 1 base, and 7 bases lay in between. Germline V CDR1 and CDR2: SGHRS, YFSETQ. The CDR3 sequence is 12 residues long.

The rearrangement links TRBV5-1 to TRBJ1-4, with TRBD1 as a possible D gene (6 bases). Germline assignment: CDR1 SGHRS and CDR2 YFSETQ. This CDR3 is 14 amino acids long. Trimming took off 4 bases at V and 6 bases at J, with 13 bases between the two ends. In nucleotides, the CDR3 is TGCGCCAGCAGCCCACAGGGCGCATATGAAAAACTGTTTTTT. As protein: CASSPQGAYEKLFF.

The chain joins TRBV7-2 to TRBJ2-7, with no clear D. Germline V gene lookup returns CDR1 SGHTA and CDR2 FQGNSA. The ends were cut back, 5 bases at V and 3 bases at J, with 11 bases in the middle. CDR3 size: 13 residues. CDR3 sequence reads: CASSLNSYYEQYF. The CDR3, as DNA: TGTGCCAGCAGCCTAAACTCTTACTACGAGCAGTACTTC.

The chain recombines TRBV5-1 with TRBJ2-5; TRBD1 agrees at 7 bases. With V trimmed by 0 bases and J by 2 bases, 7 bases remained unmatched. The CDR3 consists of 16 residues. Germline CDR1 reads SGHRS; CDR2 reads YFSETQ. Here the CDR3 reads CASSLADRTGQETQYF. The DNA for the CDR3 is TGCGCCAGCAGCTTGGCAGACCGGACAGGTCAAGAGACCCAGTACTTC.